This T cell receptor beta chain was sequenced during a study of blood T cells in healthy people across ages. Sample-barcoded 5' priming and a J-beta primer mix drove a second PCR of about 7 to 12 cycles. Every sample returned 2.5 million or more CDR3-containing paired-end reads. TCRdb used MiXCR to reprocess the 5' RACE reads, holding one entry per CDR3 protein. This sample has roughly 550,000 distinct CDR3 sequences, with around 24% found just once. V lost 11 bases and J lost 1, with 13 bases in between. The CDR3 totals 13 residues. CDR1 and CDR2 (germline): MGHRA, YSYEKL. Regarding the study as a whole: Age showed a roughly linear inverse relationship with TCR beta diversity per million T cells.

With respect to this clonotype: Its target is not known.

This same sample was also part of a study on T cells of mothers and their children. As reported in that work: Study donors consisted of three healthy Caucasian mothers and their six children.

This TCR came from a boy between 10 and 17 years old in good health. Sequencing input: blood. V gene TRBV4-1 combines with J gene TRBJ2-3; D gene ambiguous. This chain's CDR3 is CARPQGCTDTQYF. CDR3 nucleotides: TGCGCCCGCCCCCAAGGATGCACAGATACGCAGTATTTT.